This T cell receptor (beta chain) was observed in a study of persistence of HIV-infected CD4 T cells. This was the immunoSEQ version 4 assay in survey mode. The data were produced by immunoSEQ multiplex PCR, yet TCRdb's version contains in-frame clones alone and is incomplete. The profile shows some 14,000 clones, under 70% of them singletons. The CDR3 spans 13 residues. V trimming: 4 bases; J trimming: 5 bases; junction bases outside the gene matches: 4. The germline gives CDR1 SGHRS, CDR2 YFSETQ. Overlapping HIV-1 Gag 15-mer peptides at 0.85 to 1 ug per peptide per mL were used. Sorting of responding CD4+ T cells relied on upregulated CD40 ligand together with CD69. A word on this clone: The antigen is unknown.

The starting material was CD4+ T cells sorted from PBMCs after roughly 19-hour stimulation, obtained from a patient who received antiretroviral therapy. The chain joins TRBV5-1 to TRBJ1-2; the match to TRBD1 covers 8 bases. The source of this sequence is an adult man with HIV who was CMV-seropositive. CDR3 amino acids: CASSPGQEYGYTF. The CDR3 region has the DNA TGCGCCAGCAGCCCGGGACAGGAATATGGCTACACCTTC.